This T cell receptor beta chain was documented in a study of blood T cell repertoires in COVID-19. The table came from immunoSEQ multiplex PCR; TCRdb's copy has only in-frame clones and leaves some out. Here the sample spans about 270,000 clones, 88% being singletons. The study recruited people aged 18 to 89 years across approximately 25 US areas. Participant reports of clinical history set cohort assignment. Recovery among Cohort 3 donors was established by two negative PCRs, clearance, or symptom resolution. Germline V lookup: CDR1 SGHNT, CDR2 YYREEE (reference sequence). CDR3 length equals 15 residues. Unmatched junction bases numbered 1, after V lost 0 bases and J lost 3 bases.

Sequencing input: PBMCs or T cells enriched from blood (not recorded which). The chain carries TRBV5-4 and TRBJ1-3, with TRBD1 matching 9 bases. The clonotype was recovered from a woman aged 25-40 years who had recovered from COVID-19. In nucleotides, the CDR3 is TGTGCCAGCAGCTTGGCGACAGGGGGTGGAAACACCATATATTTT. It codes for CASSLATGGGNTIYF.